Only a few counts were recorded for the clone carrying this TCR beta chain. This sample stems from a study of T-cell memory formation after mild COVID-19. Whole-study context: Among the donors, TCR clusters were largely specific to each donor.

TCRdb itself ran the 5' RACE reads through MiXCR, one entry per CDR3 protein. The sample carries a few hundred thousand distinct CDR3 sequences, approximately 25% recorded once. The V segment lost 5 bases and the J segment 4 bases; nucleotides outside the gene matches: 6. CDR3 length: 15 amino acids. Looked up from germline, CDR1 is KGHDR and CDR2 is SFDVKD. This chain uses TRBV24-1 with TRBJ2-3, with 9 bases identical to TRBD1. Sequenced: PBMCs or a T cell subset sorted from them (not recorded which). The receptor's source is an adult woman who had mild COVID-19 (a few samples of this study predate the infection). Cell type and time point are not known. CDR3 sequence (DNA): TGTGCCACCAGTGTCGGGACAGGGATCGCAGATACGCAGTATTTT. Protein product: CATSVGTGIADTQYF.